This T cell receptor beta chain was found in a study of blood T cell repertoires in COVID-19. This clone was seen more than once but under ten times. The CDR3 has 13 amino acids. V lost 2 bases to trimming and J lost 4 bases, with 9 bases between them. From germline, CDR1 is SEHNR and CDR2 FQNEAQ (reference sequence). Study processing details: It was from reference gene primer amplification that nucleated cell counts were estimated. TCRdb's table, derived via immunoSEQ multiplex PCR, lists solely in-frame clones and lacks some. The DNA was the basis for D and trimming; V, J and clone size are from that table. Of 310,000 or so clones listed, 89% are singletons.

This chain links TRBV7-9 with TRBJ2-7; weak D call: TRBD1 (5 bases). Material for sequencing was peripheral blood. The sequence derives from a man between 18 and 35 years old who had recovered from COVID-19. The chain's CDR3 is CASSLPGPYEQYF. The CDR3 coding sequence is TGTGCCAGCAGCTTACCAGGGCCTTACGAGCAGTACTTC.